These 15 T cell receptor beta chains originate from one sample sequenced in a study of cytomegalovirus exposure and HLA in healthy donors. In the PCR, 60 Vbeta and 13 Jbeta primers were used. Assay: immunoSEQ multiplex PCR; the TCRdb copy retains only in-frame clones and omits some. The data contain about 160,000 clones, around 69% of them singletons. Sequenced: PBMCs. The receptor source for this set is a woman aged 25 to 39 in good health and CMV-seronegative.

This rearrangement joins TRBV6-6 to TRBJ1-2; possible D gene TRBD1, 5 bases. The CDR3 runs to 14 residues. Trimming left V 2 bases short and J 7 bases short, with 14 bases between. Germline V gene data show CDR1 as MNHNY and CDR2 as SVGAGI (reference sequence). The CDR3 DNA reads TGTGCCAGCAGTTACGCAACAGGAGCGGGTGGCTACACCTTC. As protein: CASSYATGAGGYTF.

The J gene is TRBJ2-5, the V gene TRBV18; D is perhaps TRBD2 (6 bases). Trimming removed 2 bases at V and 5 bases at J, with 15 bases between. CDR1 and CDR2 from the germline V gene are KGHSH and LQKENI. The CDR3 consists of 15 residues. In nucleotides, the CDR3 is TGTGCCAGCTCACCAACGTCCGGGGGAGGTGAGACCCAGTACTTC. This sequence encodes CASSPTSGGGETQYF. Based on the CDR3 plus reference TRBV18 and TRBJ2-5, the full variable domain is NAGVMQNPRHLVRRRGQEARLRCSPMKGHSHVYWYRQLPEEGLKFMVYLQKENIIDESGMPKERFSAEFPKEGPSILRIQQVVRGDSAAYFCASSPTSGGGETQYFGPGTRLLVL.

This clone was counted only a few times. The chain recombines TRBV10-3 with TRBJ2-3; 7 bases agree with TRBD2. Germline V lookup: CDR1 ENHRY, CDR2 SYGVKD. This CDR3 is 12 amino acids long. V lost 10 bases, J lost 2 bases, and 3 bases stayed unmatched. CDR3 DNA sequence: TGTGCCACCCAGCGGGACACAGATACGCAGTATTTT. This translates into CATQRDTDTQYF.

This rearrangement joins TRBV7-2 to TRBJ2-7; no definite D call. V shed 3 bases and J shed 0 bases, with 12 bases lying between them. Looked up from germline, CDR1 is SGHTA and CDR2 is FQGNSA. The CDR3 has 15 amino acids. The CDR3 spells CASSFVSFSSYEQYF. In DNA form, the CDR3 reads TGTGCCAGCAGCTTCGTTTCGTTCAGCTCCTACGAGCAGTACTTC. The entire variable domain, with the rest obtained from reference TRBV7-2 and TRBJ2-7, is as follows: GAGVSQSPSNKVTEKGKDVELRCDPISGHTALYWYRQSLGQGLEFLIYFQGNSAPDKSGLPSDRFSAERTGGSVSTLTIQRTQQEDSAVYLCASSFVSFSSYEQYFGPGTRLTVT.

The V call is TRBV5-1, the J call TRBJ1-1; 8 positions match TRBD1. Germline V gene sequence: CDR1 SGHRS, CDR2 YFSETQ. V was clipped by 1 base and J by 5 bases; unmatched bases: 4. The CDR3 contains 14 residues. For the CDR3, the DNA is TGCGCCAGCAGCTTGCAGGGGGCGATGACTGAAGCTTTCTTT. Translating it yields CASSLQGAMTEAFF. The full variable domain, rest sourced from reference TRBV5-1 and TRBJ1-1, is KAGVTQTPRYLIKTRGQQVTLSCSPISGHRSVSWYQQTPGQGLQFLFEYFSETQRNKGNFPGRFSGRQFSNSRSEMNVSTLELGDSALYLCASSLQGAMTEAFFGQGTRLTVV.

To note about this clone: One end of the junction fails to match germline, which may point to a read error. Here the CDR3 reads CAGSVERWDSPLHF. CDR3 DNA sequence: TGTGCCGGCAGCGTCGAGAGGTGGGATTCACCCCTCCACTTT. This rearrangement joins TRBV11-1 to TRBJ1-6; D is uncertain. CDR3 length equals 14 residues. The V gene's germline CDR1 is SGHAT and CDR2 FQDESV (reference sequence).

The chain has TRBV10-3 and TRBJ2-1; 8 positions agree with TRBD2. The CDR3 has 16 residues. Germline CDR1 reads ENHRY; CDR2 reads SYGVKD. J gave up 1 base and V 10 bases, and 12 bases lay outside the gene matches. CDR3: CATRTRGGDSYNEQFF. CDR3 bases: TGTGCCACCCGTACCCGGGGGGGAGATTCCTACAATGAGCAGTTCTTC.

This clone was observed a few times. The V gene is TRBV28, the J gene TRBJ2-7; 8 positions agree with TRBD1. In germline, CDR1 is MDHEN, CDR2 SYDVKM. V lost 10 bases to trimming and J lost 5 bases; unmatched junction nucleotides: 7. This CDR3 is 12 amino acids long. The CDR3 bases are TGTGCCATTACGGACAGGGTGAACGAGCAGTACTTC. Residues: CAITDRVNEQYF.

The table lists this clone with a few counts. The CDR3 coding sequence is TGTGCCAGCACTCCGGGACAGGGGGTTCGGAACACCATATATTTT. This translates into CASTPGQGVRNTIYF. The chain uses TRBV6-1 and TRBJ1-3; 11 bases are a match to TRBD1. Losses at the gene ends were 7 bases for V and 7 bases for J; bases not matched to a gene: 9. The CDR3 consists of 15 residues. In germline, CDR1 is MNHNS, CDR2 SASEGT.

The chain links TRBV19 to TRBJ2-1, with 7 nucleotides matching TRBD1. The J segment lost 6 bases and the V segment lost 8 bases, leaving 10 bases of the junction unmatched. Looked up from germline, CDR1 is LNHDA and CDR2 is SQIVND (reference sequence). This CDR3 has 14 amino acids. The CDR3 bases are TGTGCCAGTTCGCCCAACAGGGGTTCCAATGAGCAGTTCTTC. Encoded protein: CASSPNRGSNEQFF.

The chain combines TRBV7-6 with TRBJ2-5; maybe TRBD1 (6 bases). The closer fit of TRBJ2-7 to the DNA end suggests the J call may be wrong. The CDR3 totals 14 residues. The germline gives CDR1 SGHVS, CDR2 FNYEAQ. CDR3 protein: CASSLVQGAYEQYF. The CDR3 DNA reads as TGTGCCAGCAGCTTAGTACAGGGTGCCTACGAGCAGTACTTC.

J is TRBJ1-2 and V is TRBV7-2, with D perhaps TRBD1 (6 bases). The CDR3 loop spans 15 amino acids. Trimming stripped 4 bases from V and 1 base from J, with 13 bases between. CDR1 and CDR2 from the germline V gene are SGHTA and FQGNSA. DNA for the CDR3: TGTGCCAGCAGCTACCAGACAGGACTTAACTATGGCTACACCTTC. It translates to CASSYQTGLNYGYTF. The full variable domain, rest sourced from reference TRBV7-2 and TRBJ1-2, is GAGVSQSPSNKVTEKGKDVELRCDPISGHTALYWYRQSLGQGLEFLIYFQGNSAPDKSGLPSDRFSAERTGGSVSTLTIQRTQQEDSAVYLCASSYQTGLNYGYTFGSGTRLTVV.

J is TRBJ2-1 and V is TRBV11-3; 12 positions agree with TRBD2. Germline V gives CDR1 SGHNT, CDR2 YENEEA. The junction had 4 bases not matched to a gene; V was cut back by 2 bases and J by 8 bases. This CDR3 region has 15 residues. CDR3 in amino acids: CASSLLAGGNYEQFF. The CDR3 nucleotides read TGTGCCAGCAGCTTACTAGCGGGAGGGAACTATGAGCAGTTCTTC.

V is TRBV29-1 and J is TRBJ1-2, with 9 positions matching TRBD1. CDR1 SQVTM and CDR2 ANQGSEA come from the germline V gene. This CDR3 spans 14 amino acids. The trim removed 4 bases at V and 4 bases at J, leaving 7 bases unmatched. CDR3 bases: TGCAGCGTTGGTGGACAGGGGAAGGGCTATGGCTACACCTTC. Its protein is CSVGGQGKGYGYTF.

The V and J genes are TRBV28 and TRBJ1-4, with no clear D. V lost 3 bases, J lost 0 bases, and 8 bases lay in between. The CDR3 is 15 residues long. Germline V gene sequence: CDR1 MDHEN, CDR2 SYDVKM. CDR3 sequence (DNA): TGTGCCAGCAGTTTCGGGCGGGCAACTAATGAAAAACTGTTTTTT. It is translated as CASSFGRATNEKLFF.